Listed below are T cell receptor beta chains from one sample, sequenced in a study of radiation and T cells in renal cell carcinoma. Libraries were prepared by immunoSEQ multiplex PCR; TCRdb keeps only in-frame clonotypes and omits some of them. The data contain some 10,000 clones, roughly 63% of them singletons. The sequencing here drew on tumor tissue, taken from a patient whose treatment was nephrectomy without radiotherapy. The receptors derive from a man in his fifties or sixties with renal cell carcinoma. Each CDR3 is given with its conserved first and last residue. Each record gives: V gene, D gene, J gene, clone size, CDR3 protein. The D gene is left open where the match is weak. Expanded clones get a size class; other rows say once, few or many, or leave the size out.

v_gene: TRBV7-8; d_gene: TRBD1; j_gene: TRBJ1-1; abundance: .; CDR3aa: CASSQRQGRDTEAFF
v_gene: TRBV7-8; d_gene: .; j_gene: TRBJ1-1; abundance: .; CDR3aa: CASSRGGPTEAFF
v_gene: TRBV28; d_gene: .; j_gene: TRBJ2-7; abundance: few; CDR3aa: CASSSPDPISYEQYF
v_gene: TRBV7-2; d_gene: TRBD1; j_gene: TRBJ2-7; abundance: .; CDR3aa: CASSQQGGGYEQYF
v_gene: TRBV7-9; d_gene: TRBD1; j_gene: TRBJ1-4; abundance: .; CDR3aa: CASSLQGAGEKLFF
v_gene: TRBV4-3; d_gene: TRBD1; j_gene: TRBJ2-7; abundance: few; CDR3aa: CASSQVTHRGNPAYEQYF
v_gene: TRBV11-2; d_gene: .; j_gene: TRBJ2-3; abundance: .; CDR3aa: CASSFAGGRIYTQYF
v_gene: TRBV6-1; d_gene: TRBD1; j_gene: TRBJ2-2; abundance: .; CDR3aa: CASRTGDTGELFF
v_gene: TRBV27; d_gene: TRBD1; j_gene: TRBJ1-6; abundance: .; CDR3aa: CATGGGGSYNSPLHF
v_gene: TRBV6-1; d_gene: .; j_gene: TRBJ1-5; abundance: .; CDR3aa: CASRLGSSNQPQHF
v_gene: TRBV11-2; d_gene: .; j_gene: TRBJ2-7; abundance: .; CDR3aa: CASSLTSGSQGYEQYF
v_gene: TRBV5-1; d_gene: TRBD2; j_gene: TRBJ2-1; abundance: .; CDR3aa: CASSSLAGGSENEQFF
v_gene: TRBV7-2; d_gene: .; j_gene: TRBJ2-1; abundance: medium-sized; CDR3aa: CASSLRLGSRNEQFF
v_gene: TRBV6-5; d_gene: TRBD1; j_gene: TRBJ2-7; abundance: .; CDR3aa: CASTADRGAYEQYF
v_gene: TRBV5-6; d_gene: TRBD1; j_gene: TRBJ1-1; abundance: few; CDR3aa: CASSLAGGATEAFF
v_gene: TRBV18; d_gene: .; j_gene: TRBJ2-6; abundance: .; CDR3aa: CASSPPGSQGSAGANVLTF
v_gene: TRBV10-1; d_gene: TRBD1; j_gene: TRBJ1-5; abundance: .; CDR3aa: CASSETTLRQGLTQPQHF
v_gene: TRBV30; d_gene: .; j_gene: TRBJ2-5; abundance: .; CDR3aa: CAWSGGQETQYF